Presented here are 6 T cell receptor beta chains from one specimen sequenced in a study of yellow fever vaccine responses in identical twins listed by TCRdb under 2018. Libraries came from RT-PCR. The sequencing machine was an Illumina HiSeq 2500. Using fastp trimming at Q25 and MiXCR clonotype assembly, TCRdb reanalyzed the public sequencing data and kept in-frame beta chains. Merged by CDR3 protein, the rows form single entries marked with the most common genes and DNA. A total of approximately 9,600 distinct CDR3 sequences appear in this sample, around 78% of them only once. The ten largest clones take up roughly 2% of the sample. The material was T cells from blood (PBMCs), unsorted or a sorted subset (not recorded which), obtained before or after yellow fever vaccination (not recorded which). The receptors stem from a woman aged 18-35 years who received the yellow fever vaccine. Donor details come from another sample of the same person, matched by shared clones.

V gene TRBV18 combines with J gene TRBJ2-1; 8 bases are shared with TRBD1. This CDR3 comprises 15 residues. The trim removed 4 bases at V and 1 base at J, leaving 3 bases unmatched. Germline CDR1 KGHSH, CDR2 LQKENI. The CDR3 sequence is CASSLGTGSYNEQFF. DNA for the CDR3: TGTGCCAGCTCACTTGGGACAGGTTCCTACAATGAGCAGTTCTTC.

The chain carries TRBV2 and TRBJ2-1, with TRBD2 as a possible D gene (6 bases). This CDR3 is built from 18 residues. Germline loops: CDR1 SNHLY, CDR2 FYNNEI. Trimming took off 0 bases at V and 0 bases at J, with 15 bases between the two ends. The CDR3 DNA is TGTGCCAGCAGTGAAGCGGAGACTAGTTGGGACTCCTACAATGAGCAGTTCTTC. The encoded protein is CASSEAETSWDSYNEQFF.

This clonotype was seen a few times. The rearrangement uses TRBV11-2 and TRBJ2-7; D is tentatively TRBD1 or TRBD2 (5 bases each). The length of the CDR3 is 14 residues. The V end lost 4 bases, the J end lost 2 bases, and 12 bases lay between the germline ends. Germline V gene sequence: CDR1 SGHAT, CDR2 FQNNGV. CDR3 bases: TGTGCCAGCAGCTACCGGGACGGTACCTACGAGCAGTACTTC. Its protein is CASSYRDGTYEQYF.

CDR3 loop: CASSGVGGAETQYF. Written as DNA, the CDR3 is TGTGCCAGCAGTGGCGTAGGGGGGGCCGAGACCCAGTACTTC. The chain has TRBV25-1 and TRBJ2-5, with a possible D match to TRBD2 (7 bases). Per germline, CDR1 MGHDK and CDR2 SYGVNS. Trimming pared 4 bases from V and 5 bases from J, leaving 14 bases between. The CDR3 is 14 residues long.

The CDR3 spells CASSHPPSRNNEQFF. Here the CDR3 DNA reads TGTGCCAGCAGCCACCCCCCAAGTCGAAACAATGAGCAGTTCTTC. The chain employs TRBV14 and TRBJ2-1, with D uncertain. Germline loops: CDR1 SGHDN, CDR2 FVKESK. Trimming cost V 3 bases and J 5 bases, with 14 bases left between them. This CDR3 is 15 amino acids long.

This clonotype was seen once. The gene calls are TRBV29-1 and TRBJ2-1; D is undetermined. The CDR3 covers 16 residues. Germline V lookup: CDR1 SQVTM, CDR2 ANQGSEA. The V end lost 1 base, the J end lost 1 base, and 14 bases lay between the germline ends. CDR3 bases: TGCAGCGTTGAAGGGCTCCAGCCCCGTTCCTACAATGAGCAGTTCTTC. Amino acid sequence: CSVEGLQPRSYNEQFF.